This T cell receptor beta chain emerged from a study of tumor and adjacent non-tumor tissue in lung cancer. The CDR3 loop spans 16 amino acids. Trimming removed 5 bases from V and 3 bases from J; junction bases left unmatched: 11. The germline gives CDR1 SEHNR, CDR2 FQNEAQ (reference sequence). Points from the study as a whole: Normal lung showed higher cumulative top 100 clone frequency than tumor.

On this clonotype: Antigen specificity is unknown. Because it lacks the conserved phenylalanine or tryptophan at the end, this CDR3 is likely a read error.

RNA was extracted from bulk tissue without any cell sorting. Donors were chemotherapy-naive, newly diagnosed lung cancer surgical patients in China, August–November 2014. A modified ARM-PCR protocol with three rounds of nested PCR amplified TCRbeta. In TCRdb, the multiplex PCR reads were re-called with MiXCR into one record per CDR3 protein. The table lists approximately 75,000 distinct CDR3 sequences, roughly 73% of them singletons. The chain couples TRBV7-9 to TRBJ2-7, with 9 bases matching TRBD1. The TCR comes from a woman between 45 and 65 years old with non-small cell lung cancer. Sequenced sample: lung tumor tissue. This CDR3 is CASSPSVWTGVYEQYL. CDR3 DNA sequence: TGTGCCAGCAGCCCTTCGGTCTGGACAGGGGTCTACGAGCAGTACCTC.